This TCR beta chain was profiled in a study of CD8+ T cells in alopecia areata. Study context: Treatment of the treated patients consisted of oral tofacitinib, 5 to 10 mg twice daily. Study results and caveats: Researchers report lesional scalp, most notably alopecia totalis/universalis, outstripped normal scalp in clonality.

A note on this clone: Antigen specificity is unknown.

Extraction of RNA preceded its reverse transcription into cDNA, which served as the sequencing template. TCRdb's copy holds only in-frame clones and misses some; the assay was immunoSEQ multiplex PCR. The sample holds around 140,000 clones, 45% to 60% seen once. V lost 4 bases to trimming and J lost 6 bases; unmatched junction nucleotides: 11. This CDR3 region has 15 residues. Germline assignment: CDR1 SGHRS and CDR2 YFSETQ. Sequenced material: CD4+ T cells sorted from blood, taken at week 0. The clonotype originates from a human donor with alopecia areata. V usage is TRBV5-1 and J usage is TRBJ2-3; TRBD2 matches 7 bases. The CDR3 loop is CASSVGTNYKDTQYF. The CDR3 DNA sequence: TGCGCCAGCAGCGTCGGGACTAATTATAAGGATACGCAGTATTTT.